This is a list of T cell receptor beta chains from one sample in a study of regulatory T cells in long-lasting Graves disease. TCRdb reprocessed the multiplex PCR reads with MiXCR, giving one entry per CDR3 protein. This table has roughly 500,000 distinct CDR3 sequences, 20% appearing once. The starting material was peripheral blood mononuclear cells (PBMCs), obtained when the disease was refractory, from a patient treated with antithyroid drugs. The receptors originated from a female donor with Graves disease. Each CDR3 is given with its conserved first and last residue. D genes are given only for firm matches. The size of a clone is reported for some rows only, either as once, few or many, or as a class for expanded clones.

J gene	clone size	D gene	V gene	CDR3 DNA	CDR3 protein
TRBJ2-2	few	NA	TRBV6-1	TGTGCCACTACAGACCTTAACACCGGGGAGCTGTTTTTT	CATTDLNTGELFF
TRBJ1-2	many	TRBD1	TRBV6-1	TGTGCCAGCAAAGGGACAGATAACTATGGCTACACCTTC	CASKGTDNYGYTF
TRBJ2-7	many	TRBD2	TRBV2	TGTGCCAGCAGTGATCAAGCGGGAGGCCGAAACTACGAGCAGTACTTC	CASSDQAGGRNYEQYF
TRBJ2-1	few	NA	TRBV7-3	TGTGCCAGCAGCTCCCAGGGACTGTCTGGGAATGAGCAGTTCTTC	CASSSQGLSGNEQFF
TRBJ1-1	NA	NA	TRBV20-1	TGCAGTGCTAGTTCCCAGCGGTCGGCTTTCTTT	CSASSQRSAFF
TRBJ2-1	NA	TRBD2	TRBV30	TGTGCCTGGAGTGGGGAGACTAGCGGGAGGCCCACATACCTCAATGAGCAGTTCTTC	CAWSGETSGRPTYLNEQFF
TRBJ1-6	many	NA	TRBV7-8	TGTGCCAGCAGCCCAACCGGGCCTCGGTCTGCCTATAATTCACCCCTCCACTTT	CASSPTGPRSAYNSPLHF
TRBJ2-7	many	NA	TRBV9	TGTGCCAGCAGCGTAGCGGCGAGAACTAGCAGCTACGAGCAGTACTTC	CASSVAARTSSYEQYF
TRBJ2-7	many	NA	TRBV28	TGTGCCAGCAGCCCGCTGGGTGGTTACGAGCAGTACTTC	CASSPLGGYEQYF
TRBJ2-5	many	TRBD1	TRBV6-1	TGTGCCGTCTCGCCCCGGACAGGGATTGAGACCCAGTACTTC	CAVSPRTGIETQYF
TRBJ1-1	many	TRBD1	TRBV12-3/TRBV12-4	TGTGCCAGCAGACCTGGACAGGGGTGGGGTGAAGCTTTCTTT	CASRPGQGWGEAFF
TRBJ2-5	few	NA	TRBV4-1	TGCGCCAGCAGCCTTCGGGACACCAAACAAGAGACCCAGTACTTC	CASSLRDTKQETQYF
TRBJ1-1	many	NA	TRBV11-1	TGTGCCAGCAGCCAAAAGAGCGTGGCAGGGAGAAAAACTGAAGCTTTCTTT	CASSQKSVAGRKTEAFF
TRBJ2-6	many	TRBD1	TRBV5-1	TGCGCCAGCAGTTTGCCGACAGGGGCCGCTGGGGCCAACGTCCTGACTTTC	CASSLPTGAAGANVLTF
TRBJ1-2	NA	NA	TRBV5-6	TGTGCCAGCAGCCCACGACTGAGCTCTAACTATGGCTACACCTTC	CASSPRLSSNYGYTF
TRBJ2-7	few	TRBD2	TRBV5-8	TGTGCCAGCAGCTCTAGAGTAGGCGGGAGTGGAGGGGTTGAGGAGCAGTACTTC	CASSSRVGGSGGVEEQYF